Below are 19 T cell receptor beta chains sequenced from a single sample in a study of identical twins. TCRdb passed the 5' RACE reads through MiXCR, listing each CDR3 protein once. The sample contains over 500,000 distinct CDR3 sequences, 22% of which appear only once. These same records also appear under a second study, on T cells expressing NK-cell markers.

Sequenced sample: CD4+ T cells sorted from blood. Receptors were obtained from a woman younger than 30 in good health.

This clonotype appeared a few times. This chain uses TRBV27 with TRBJ1-2; D is possibly TRBD1 (5 bases). CDR1 and CDR2 from the germline V gene are MNHEY and SMNVEV (reference sequence). Trimming removed 0 bases at V and 4 bases at J, with 18 bases between. This CDR3 is built from 17 residues. Written as DNA, the CDR3 is TGTGCCAGCAGTTTATCGGGGACGGTCCGGGGCGGCTATGGCTACACCTTC. As protein: CASSLSGTVRGGYGYTF.

There are many counts of this clonotype. The chain links TRBV20-1 to TRBJ1-6; 9 nucleotides match TRBD1. This CDR3 has 16 residues. V gave up 4 bases and J gave up 8 bases; unmatched junction bases: 12. Germline assignment: CDR1 DFQATT and CDR2 SNEGSKA (reference sequence). The CDR3 region is CSAKPAGTGRDSPLHF. As DNA, the CDR3 is TGCAGTGCTAAACCCGCCGGGACAGGGAGAGATTCACCCCTCCACTTT.

This clonotype was counted a single time. The V gene is TRBV9, the J gene TRBJ2-1, with 11 bases aligning to TRBD2. The CDR3 spans 14 residues. The junction had 0 bases not matched to a gene; V was cut back by 2 bases and J by 5 bases. The V gene's germline CDR1 is SGDLS and CDR2 YYNGEE. In DNA, the CDR3 is TGTGCCAGCAGCGTGGGACTAGCGGACAATGAGCAGTTCTTC. This gives the protein CASSVGLADNEQFF.

The chain is built from TRBV18 and TRBJ2-1, with D tentatively TRBD1 (5 bases). V was cut by 8 bases and J by 3 bases, with 17 bases left in between. In germline, CDR1 is KGHSH, CDR2 LQKENI. This CDR3 is built from 15 residues. The CDR3 DNA sequence: TGTGCCAGCCGCTCTGCAGGGTCCCTCTACAATGAGCAGTTCTTC. Translating gives CASRSAGSLYNEQFF.

This sequence joins TRBV20-1 and TRBJ1-4; TRBD1 matches 8 bases. This CDR3 is 14 amino acids long. Germline CDR1 is DFQATT and CDR2 is SNEGSKA (reference sequence). V gave up 6 bases and J gave up 11 bases; unmatched junction bases: 14. As DNA, the CDR3 is TGCAGTGCGAACAGGGGGTCAGGAAGGGGGAAACTGTTTTTT. Amino acid sequence: CSANRGSGRGKLFF.

V and J are TRBV20-1 and TRBJ2-2, with D uncertain. The germline V and J ends were trimmed by 5 bases and 4 bases, with 11 bases remaining between them. CDR1 DFQATT and CDR2 SNEGSKA come from the germline V gene (reference sequence). The CDR3 extends over 13 amino acids. This CDR3 reads CSAPSDVTGELFF. The CDR3 DNA reads as TGCAGTGCTCCCAGTGACGTCACCGGGGAGCTGTTTTTT.

The rearrangement links TRBV10-3 to TRBJ2-6; D ambiguous. Trimming stripped 6 bases from V and 0 bases from J, with 9 bases between. CDR1 and CDR2 from the germline V gene are ENHRY and SYGVKD. This CDR3 region has 15 residues. This CDR3 is CAIRDGYSGANVLTF. For the CDR3, the DNA is TGTGCCATCAGGGACGGTTACTCTGGGGCCAACGTCCTGACTTTC.

This clonotype showed up just a few times. This sequence joins TRBV6-1 and TRBJ1-1; 8 bases agree with TRBD1. This CDR3 has 15 residues. V trimming: 8 bases; J trimming: 4 bases; junction bases outside the gene matches: 12. Germline CDR1 reads MNHNS; CDR2 reads SASEGT. CDR3 sequence: CASHGQGLASTEAFF. CDR3 nucleotides: TGTGCCAGCCACGGACAGGGCCTGGCGAGCACTGAAGCTTTCTTT.

The chain links TRBV6-2 or TRBV6-3 to TRBJ1-4; D is perhaps TRBD1 (6 bases). CDR1 and CDR2 from the germline V gene are MNHEY and SVGEGT. V was cut by 2 bases and J by 8 bases, with 15 bases left in between. The CDR3 spans 15 residues. CDR3 residues: CASSYVGRGGEKLFF. The CDR3, as DNA: TGTGCCAGCAGTTACGTTGGCAGGGGAGGCGAAAAACTGTTTTTT.

This clonotype occurred many times. The V and J genes are TRBV12-3 or TRBV12-4 and TRBJ1-1; the D is unclear. This CDR3 comprises 14 residues. V was pared by 2 bases and J by 5 bases, with 12 bases between. The CDR3 DNA sequence: TGTGCCAGCAGTTTAATACCCGTAGGGACTGAAGCTTTCTTT. It encodes CASSLIPVGTEAFF.

This rearrangement joins TRBV5-1 to TRBJ2-1; 14 bases agree with TRBD2. This CDR3 has 20 residues. Germline V lookup: CDR1 SGHRS, CDR2 YFSETQ. V gave up 4 bases and J gave up 0 bases; unmatched junction bases: 12. The CDR3 nucleotides are TGCGCCAGCAGCATGGGGACTAGCGGGAGATTAGGGGCCTCCTACAATGAGCAGTTCTTC. This sequence encodes CASSMGTSGRLGASYNEQFF.

The chain employs TRBV7-2 and TRBJ1-2; 7 positions agree with TRBD1. This CDR3 has 14 residues. V shed 5 bases and J 4 bases; nucleotides not matched to a gene: 7. The germline CDR1 and CDR2 sequences are SGHTA and FQGNSA. Here the CDR3 reads CASSPYRDSYGYTF. The CDR3 bases are TGTGCCAGCAGCCCATACCGGGACAGCTATGGCTACACCTTC.

The CDR3 DNA reads TGTGCCAGCAGTTTACAGGGCATAATCGGGTCACCCCTCCACTTT. Translating it yields CASSLQGIIGSPLHF. This chain joins TRBV28 and TRBJ1-6, with D maybe TRBD1 (5 bases). Germline V lookup: CDR1 MDHEN, CDR2 SYDVKM. Trimming took 2 bases from V and 10 from J, leaving 15 bases between them. This CDR3 is built from 15 residues.

This clonotype has just a few counts. The chain recombines TRBV6-1 with TRBJ2-2; possibly TRBD2 for D (7 bases). V lost 6 bases to trimming and J lost 7 bases, with 12 bases between them. The CDR3 has 13 amino acids. Per the germline V gene, CDR1 is MNHNS and CDR2 is SASEGT. The CDR3 loop reads CASSGGQFGELFF. The CDR3 DNA reads TGTGCCAGCAGCGGGGGGCAATTCGGGGAGCTGTTTTTT.

The gene calls are TRBV11-1 and TRBJ2-1; 8 nucleotides line up with TRBD2. This CDR3 is built from 18 residues. The V gene end was trimmed by 5 bases and the J gene end by 2 bases; junction bases not matched to a gene: 14. CDR1 is SGHAT and CDR2 is FQDESV in the germline V gene (reference sequence). CDR3 loop: CASSPFPTSGWAYNEQFF. Here the CDR3 DNA reads TGTGCCAGCAGCCCATTTCCTACTAGCGGTTGGGCCTACAATGAGCAGTTCTTC.

This clonotype was picked up a small number of times. The chain recombines TRBV5-1 with TRBJ2-1; 8 nucleotides agree with TRBD1. This CDR3 is built from 14 residues. V gave up 4 bases and J gave up 3 bases; unmatched junction bases: 3. From germline, CDR1 is SGHRS and CDR2 YFSETQ. The CDR3 sequence: CASSPGQDYNEQFF. The CDR3 region has the DNA TGCGCCAGCAGCCCGGGACAGGACTACAATGAGCAGTTCTTC. The complete variable domain, with remaining parts taken from reference TRBV5-1 and TRBJ2-1, reads KAGVTQTPRYLIKTRGQQVTLSCSPISGHRSVSWYQQTPGQGLQFLFEYFSETQRNKGNFPGRFSGRQFSNSRSEMNVSTLELGDSALYLCASSPGQDYNEQFFGPGTRLTVL.

CDR3 sequence: CASSPQTGVGGNIQYF. CDR3 coding DNA: TGTGCCAGCTCACCGCAGACAGGGGTTGGCGGGAACATTCAGTACTTC. The V gene is TRBV18, the J gene TRBJ2-4, with 8 bases matching TRBD1. The V gene end was trimmed by 3 bases and the J gene end by 7 bases; junction bases not matched to a gene: 11. The CDR3 totals 16 residues. Germline V gene sequence: CDR1 KGHSH, CDR2 LQKENI. The full variable domain, its missing parts supplied by reference TRBV18 and TRBJ2-4, is NAGVMQNPRHLVRRRGQEARLRCSPMKGHSHVYWYRQLPEEGLKFMVYLQKENIIDESGMPKERFSAEFPKEGPSILRIQQVVRGDSAAYFCASSPQTGVGGNIQYFGAGTRLSVL.

This clonotype has only a few counts. The chain links TRBV7-8 to TRBJ2-3, with a tentative D call TRBD1 (5 bases). V was clipped by 8 bases and J by 5 bases, with 17 bases between them. Germline V lookup: CDR1 SGHVS, CDR2 FQNEAQ. The CDR3 runs to 14 residues. The CDR3 bases are TGTGCCAGCCAGGGCGGCCAGACGCAAGATACGCAGTATTTT. Its protein is CASQGGQTQDTQYF. The variable domain in full, with the rest retrieved from reference TRBV7-8 and TRBJ2-3, is GAGVSQSPRYKVAKRGQDVALRCDPISGHVSLFWYQQALGQGPEFLTYFQNEAQLDKSGLPSDRFFAERPEGSVSTLKIQRTQQEDSAVYLCASQGGQTQDTQYFGPGTRLTVL.

This clonotype was counted at least ten times. This CDR3 is CATSRDRRVYEQYF. CDR3 bases: TGTGCCACCAGCAGAGATCGACGGGTCTACGAGCAGTACTTC. The chain uses TRBV15 and TRBJ2-7; D ambiguous. V lost 0 bases and J 3 bases, leaving 9 bases between the germline ends. CDR3 size: 14 residues. Germline CDR1 and CDR2: LNHNV and YYDKDF (reference sequence).